This entry lists 7 T cell receptor beta chains sequenced from one sample in a study of blood T cells in healthy people across ages. The use of a sample-barcoded 5' primer and a J-beta primer mix characterized a second PCR of about 7 to 12 cycles. TCRdb fed the 5' RACE reads into MiXCR, producing one record per CDR3 protein. The sample consists of hundreds of thousands of distinct CDR3 sequences, roughly 45% of them appearing once. The sample comprised blood. The receptors stem from a woman aged 55-69 years in good health.

The V call is TRBV12-3 or TRBV12-4, the J call TRBJ2-2; 9 bases map to TRBD1. V lost 6 bases, J lost 6 bases, and 5 bases stayed unmatched. The CDR3 runs to 14 residues. In nucleotides, the CDR3 is TGTGCCAGCAGAGAACAGGGGGCCTCCGGGGAGCTGTTTTTT. It specifies CASREQGASGELFF.

The rearrangement links TRBV6-1 to TRBJ2-1; D possibly corresponds to TRBD2 (5 bases). The CDR3 runs 18 residues. Per the germline V gene, CDR1 is MNHNS and CDR2 is SASEGT. Trimming took off 6 bases at V and 4 bases at J, with 25 bases between the two ends. Here the CDR3 DNA reads TGTGCCAGCAGCCCCCTGCCCGGGAATCTCCCCAGTTACAATGAGCAGTTCTTC. Translating gives CASSPLPGNLPSYNEQFF.

The V call is TRBV29-1, the J call TRBJ1-2, with 11 bases fitting TRBD1. The CDR3 length is 13 residues. Germline lookup yields CDR1 SQVTM and CDR2 ANQGSEA. J gave up 7 bases and V 0 bases, and 1 base lay outside the gene matches. CDR3: CSVEEGTGGGYTF. CDR3 sequence (DNA): TGCAGCGTTGAAGAGGGGACAGGGGGTGGCTACACCTTC.

This clonotype was recorded a few times. The chain is built from TRBV27 and TRBJ2-7; TRBD1 is a possible D gene (6 bases). The CDR3 extends over 16 amino acids. V lost 0 bases to trimming and J lost 2 bases, with 14 bases between them. Germline V gene data show CDR1 as MNHEY and CDR2 as SMNVEV (reference sequence). The CDR3 nucleotides read TGTGCCAGCAGTTTATCCGTGGGGGACAACCCCTACGAGCAGTACTTC. Translation: CASSLSVGDNPYEQYF.

The rearrangement uses TRBV6-2 or TRBV6-3 and TRBJ2-5, with D perhaps matching TRBD2 (6 bases). The DNA end is a closer match to TRBJ2-7, so the J assignment may be wrong. Germline V gives CDR1 MNHEY, CDR2 SVGEGT. This CDR3 region has 13 residues. CDR3 DNA: TGTGCCAGCAGTTACCAGCGGGCCTACGAGCAGTACTTC. This translates into CASSYQRAYEQYF.

This clonotype showed up just a few times. The J gene is TRBJ1-4, the V gene TRBV4-2; D remains ambiguous. CDR3 length: 15 residues. The germline CDR1 and CDR2 sequences are LGHNA and YNFKEQ. With 0 bases removed from V and 8 bases from J, the gap between germline ends came to 13 bases. The CDR3 region has the DNA TGTGCCAGCAGCCAAGAACCGAACGTACAGGAAAAACTGTTTTTT. Translating gives CASSQEPNVQEKLFF.

The V gene is TRBV15, the J gene TRBJ2-1, with D tentatively TRBD2 (6 bases). The CDR3 extends over 17 amino acids. V was clipped by 0 bases and J by 7 bases, with 19 bases between them. Germline V lookup: CDR1 LNHNV, CDR2 YYDKDF (reference sequence). The CDR3 coding sequence is TGTGCCACCAGCAGAGATCTAAGATCCAAAGGAGGGAATGAGCAGTTCTTC. This codes for CATSRDLRSKGGNEQFF.